This paragraph covers one T cell receptor (beta chain) sequence. The sample belongs to a study of OX40 agonist ivuxolimab in advanced cancers. Study as a whole: It was ivuxolimab, an agonistic anti-OX40 (CD134) antibody, that patients were treated with.

Trimming at V came to 0 bases and at J to 2 bases, leaving 0 bases not matched to a gene. The CDR3 length is 15 residues. Germline CDR1 reads SGHRS; CDR2 reads YFSETQ. The table came from immunoSEQ multiplex PCR; TCRdb's copy has only in-frame clones and leaves some out. Of approximately 82,000 clones in the sample, around 94% were seen once. The chain carries TRBV5-1 and TRBJ2-1; 9 bases align to TRBD2. The receptor was isolated from an adult with an advanced solid tumor such as melanoma, head and neck, liver or kidney cancer. The specimen was CD4+ or CD8+ T cells sorted from blood, collected in a trial of the OX40 agonist ivuxolimab. CDR3 in amino acids: CASSLGGGAYNEQFF. CDR3 nucleotide sequence: TGCGCCAGCAGCTTGGGCGGGGGGGCCTACAATGAGCAGTTCTTC.